This passage covers 20 T cell receptor beta chains from one sample sequenced in a study of T cell changes during pregnancy in multiple sclerosis. Sequencing used immunoSEQ multiplex PCR; TCRdb keeps in-frame clones, though not all of them. The sample contains tens of thousands of clones, about 94% of which appear only once. Sequenced material: CD4+ T cells from peripheral blood mononuclear cells, taken in the second trimester of pregnancy. The receptors were sampled from a female donor with multiple sclerosis, enrolled in a pregnancy study.

This rearrangement joins TRBV18 to TRBJ1-3; D not resolved. With 2 bases removed from V and 0 bases from J, the gap between germline ends came to 20 bases. CDR3 length equals 19 residues. The germline V gene has CDR1 KGHSH and CDR2 LQKENI. For the CDR3, the DNA is TGTGCCAGCTCACCATTTCAAAATCTCGGGGTCAGCTCTGGAAACACCATATATTTT. Its translation is CASSPFQNLGVSSGNTIYF.

The rearrangement uses TRBV27 and TRBJ1-3, with TRBD1 identical over 8 bases. The J segment lost 7 bases and the V segment lost 6 bases, leaving 17 bases of the junction unmatched. CDR1 and CDR2 (germline): MNHEY, SMNVEV (reference sequence). The CDR3 extends over 17 amino acids. CDR3 DNA sequence: TGTGCCAGCAGGTTACTAGGACAGGGATCAACAGATAACACCATATATTTT. Protein product: CASRLLGQGSTDNTIYF.

The chain recombines TRBV10-3 with TRBJ2-5; 7 positions match TRBD2. J lost 1 base, V lost 4 bases, and 9 bases had no gene match. The germline V gene has CDR1 ENHRY and CDR2 SYGVKD. The CDR3 is 16 residues long. CDR3 protein: CAISVGLAVGQETQYF. The CDR3 DNA sequence: TGTGCCATCAGTGTAGGGCTAGCGGTCGGCCAAGAGACCCAGTACTTC.

This clone was recorded only once. The V and J genes are TRBV5-1 and TRBJ1-4, with 8 bases lining up with TRBD1. The CDR3 spans 14 residues. The trim removed 3 bases at V and 3 bases at J, leaving 1 base unmatched. CDR1 and CDR2 from the germline V gene are SGHRS and YFSETQ. The CDR3 reads CASSSTGANEKLFF. The CDR3 DNA is TGCGCCAGCAGCTCGACAGGGGCTAATGAAAAACTGTTTTTT.

The J gene is TRBJ2-3, the V gene TRBV18; 10 nucleotides line up with TRBD1. V lost 2 bases and J lost 3; bases outside the gene matches: 11. In germline, CDR1 is KGHSH, CDR2 LQKENI. The CDR3 spans 18 residues. The DNA of the CDR3 is TGTGCCAGCTCACCATACCTGCGACAGGGGGCTTCGACAGATACGCAGTATTTT. Translation: CASSPYLRQGASTDTQYF.

This chain links TRBV9 with TRBJ2-6; TRBD1 is a possible D gene (6 bases). CDR3 length: 17 amino acids. Germline lookup yields CDR1 SGDLS and CDR2 YYNGEE. The V and J ends lost 3 bases and 0 bases respectively, with 13 bases between them. The CDR3 DNA sequence: TGTGCCAGCAGCGGTACAGGGTTGATCTCTGGGGCCAACGTCCTGACTTTC. Translating it yields CASSGTGLISGANVLTF.

The chain uses TRBV5-1 and TRBJ2-1, with 11 bases fitting TRBD2. This CDR3 region has 18 residues. With 4 bases clipped from V and 4 bases from J, the junction kept 13 bases outside the gene matches. Germline lookup yields CDR1 SGHRS and CDR2 YFSETQ. This chain's CDR3 is CASSPPPLLAGGYNEQFF. The CDR3 DNA follows: TGCGCCAGCAGCCCTCCGCCCCTCCTAGCGGGAGGTTACAATGAGCAGTTCTTC.

About this clone: This specimen includes other DNA sequences encoding the same CDR3. The J gene is TRBJ1-1, the V gene TRBV6-5; 9 bases line up with TRBD1. This CDR3 spans 15 amino acids. Germline CDR1 is MNHEY and CDR2 is SVGAGI. V dropped 6 bases and J dropped 1; count of bases not matched to a gene: 6. CDR3 loop: CASSTDRGRNTEAFF. DNA for the CDR3: TGTGCCAGCAGCACCGACAGGGGGAGGAACACTGAAGCTTTCTTT.

This clone was seen a single time. This rearrangement joins TRBV19 to TRBJ2-1, with D possibly TRBD2 on 6 matching bases. This CDR3 comprises 17 residues. V dropped 7 bases and J dropped 0 bases, with 19 bases sitting between them. Per the germline V gene, CDR1 is LNHDA and CDR2 is SQIVND (reference sequence). For the CDR3, the DNA is TGTGCCAGTACTCTCTATCTCCGGGGGAGCTCCTACAATGAGCAGTTCTTC. Encoded protein: CASTLYLRGSSYNEQFF. Supplemented by reference TRBV19 and TRBJ2-1, the full variable domain reads DGGITQSPKYLFRKEGQNVTLSCEQNLNHDAMYWYRQDPGQGLRLIYYSQIVNDFQKGDIAEGYSVSREKKESFPLTVTSAQKNPTAFYLCASTLYLRGSSYNEQFFGPGTRLTVL.

This chain connects TRBV10-3 to TRBJ1-4, with unresolved D. The germline CDR1 and CDR2 sequences are ENHRY and SYGVKD. Trimming took 2 bases from V and 7 from J, leaving 5 bases between them. CDR3 length equals 12 residues. The CDR3 nucleotides read TGTGCCATCAGTGAGAACAGTGAAAAACTGTTTTTT. Residues: CAISENSEKLFF.

The chain is built from TRBV7-8 and TRBJ1-3; TRBD1 might be the D (5 bases). This CDR3 contains 14 residues. The germline V gene encodes CDR1 SGHVS and CDR2 FQNEAQ. The V and J ends lost 5 bases and 1 base respectively, with 9 bases between them. CDR3 sequence reads: CASSPTGSGNTIYF. In DNA, the CDR3 is TGTGCCAGCAGCCCAACAGGTTCTGGAAACACCATATATTTT.

CDR3: CASSEDPGFNEKLFF. CDR3 sequence (DNA): TGTGCCAGCAGTGAAGATCCCGGGTTTAATGAAAAACTGTTTTTT. The chain employs TRBV6-1 and TRBJ1-4, with unresolved D. Trimming cost V 1 base and J 4 bases, with 10 bases left between them. This CDR3 region has 15 residues. Germline V gene sequence: CDR1 MNHNS, CDR2 SASEGT.

The rearrangement joins TRBV15 to TRBJ2-7; 7 positions match TRBD2. V shed 0 bases, J shed 3 bases, and the junction held 2 bases outside the gene matches. This CDR3 region has 14 residues. In germline, CDR1 is LNHNV, CDR2 YYDKDF (reference sequence). CDR3 in amino acids: CATSRDPGGYEQYF. CDR3 nucleotide sequence: TGTGCCACCAGCAGAGACCCGGGGGGCTACGAGCAGTACTTC.

The chain uses TRBV5-1 and TRBJ2-7, with TRBD2 identical over 7 bases. Germline V gene lookup returns CDR1 SGHRS and CDR2 YFSETQ. Trimming took 6 bases from V and 2 from J; bases not matched to a gene: 11. The CDR3 runs 15 residues. The CDR3 nucleotides read TGCGCCAGCAATCGTGGGGCGGCGGGGGCCTACGAGCAGTACTTC. Protein: CASNRGAAGAYEQYF.

The chain employs TRBV21-1 and TRBJ2-7; the D segment call TRBD1 is taken from the table without a DNA check. TRBV21-1 is a recognized pseudogene. The CDR3 runs 16 residues. CDR3 sequence: CASSKYTAGPVCEQYF. The DNA for the CDR3 is TGTGCCAGCAGCAAATATACAGCAGGCCCGGTATGCGAGCAGTACTTC.

The chain carries TRBV18 and TRBJ2-6, with 7 bases fitting TRBD1. Germline V gene sequence: CDR1 KGHSH, CDR2 LQKENI. V shed 4 bases and J 0 bases; nucleotides not matched to a gene: 6. The CDR3 length is 17 residues. The CDR3 sequence is CASSLNRGASGANVLTF. In DNA form, the CDR3 reads TGTGCCAGCTCACTTAACAGGGGAGCCTCTGGGGCCAACGTCCTGACTTTC.

The chain has TRBV13 and TRBJ2-2, with a weak D call TRBD2 (6 bases). CDR3 length: 13 residues. Germline V gene sequence: CDR1 PRHDT, CDR2 FYEKMQ (reference sequence). V lost 3 bases, J lost 6 bases, and 8 bases lay in between. CDR3 sequence (DNA): TGTGCCAGCAGCTTCGGGGGAGCCGGGGAGCTGTTTTTT. It codes for CASSFGGAGELFF.

This rearrangement joins TRBV6-5 to TRBJ1-2; 8 bases agree with TRBD1. Germline CDR1 MNHEY, CDR2 SVGAGI. The V and J ends lost 2 bases and 8 bases, in that order; junction bases with no gene match: 4. This CDR3 contains 13 residues. The CDR3 region is CASSYGTGGGYTF. The CDR3 bases are TGTGCCAGCAGTTACGGTACAGGGGGGGGCTACACCTTC.

In nucleotides, the CDR3 is TGTGCCAGCAGCCTGAGACTAGAGACCGGGGAGCTGTTTTTT. Its translation is CASSLRLETGELFF. This chain links TRBV7-2 with TRBJ2-2, with D perhaps TRBD2 (6 bases). Germline V lookup: CDR1 SGHTA, CDR2 FQGNSA. This CDR3 is built from 14 residues. V was pared by 5 bases and J by 5 bases, with 12 bases between.

The chain links TRBV5-1 to TRBJ2-7; D may be TRBD2 (5 bases). Germline loops: CDR1 SGHRS, CDR2 YFSETQ. V was pared by 1 base and J by 4 bases, with 18 bases between. This CDR3 has 16 residues. The DNA for the CDR3 is TGCGCCAGCAGCTTGTACAGAGGAAGTGAGGGTTACGAGCAGTACTTC. It specifies CASSLYRGSEGYEQYF.